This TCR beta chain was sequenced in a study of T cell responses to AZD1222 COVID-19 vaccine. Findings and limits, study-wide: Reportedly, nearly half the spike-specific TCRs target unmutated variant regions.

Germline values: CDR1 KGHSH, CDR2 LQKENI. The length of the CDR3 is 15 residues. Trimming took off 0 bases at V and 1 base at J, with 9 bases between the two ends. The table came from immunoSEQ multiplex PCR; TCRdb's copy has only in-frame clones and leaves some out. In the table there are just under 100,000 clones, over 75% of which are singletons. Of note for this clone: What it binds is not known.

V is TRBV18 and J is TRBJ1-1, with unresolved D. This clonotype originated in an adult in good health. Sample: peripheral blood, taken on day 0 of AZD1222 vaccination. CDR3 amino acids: CASSPPAERNTEAFF. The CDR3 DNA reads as TGTGCCAGCTCACCACCGGCAGAGAGGAACACTGAAGCTTTCTTT.